A single sample gave rise to the 5 T cell receptor beta chains below, sequenced in a study of blood T cell repertoires in COVID-19. Here immunoSEQ multiplex PCR was the method, and the copy in TCRdb shows in-frame clones only, minus some. Here the sample spans some 240,000 clones, approximately 81% being singletons. The sample was PBMCs or T cells enriched from blood (not recorded which). Receptors originate from a woman between 45 and 65 years old who had been exposed to COVID-19.

This rearrangement joins TRBV25-1 to TRBJ1-5; perhaps TRBD1 as D (5 bases). The CDR3 extends over 13 amino acids. V was cut by 3 bases and J by 9 bases, with 12 bases left in between. CDR1 is MGHDK and CDR2 is SYGVNS in the germline V gene. CDR3 amino acids: CASSDGTYRPQHF. The CDR3 nucleotides read TGTGCCAGCAGTGATGGGACTTACAGGCCCCAGCATTTT.

This sequence joins TRBV18 and TRBJ1-1; the match to TRBD1 covers 10 bases. The CDR3 is 15 amino acids. Germline CDR1 and CDR2: KGHSH and LQKENI. J lost 3 bases, V lost 3 bases, and 4 bases had no gene match. CDR3 sequence reads: CASSPRTGGYTEAFF. The CDR3 DNA reads as TGTGCCAGCTCACCGCGGACAGGGGGGTACACTGAAGCTTTCTTT.

The V gene is TRBV7-3, the J gene TRBJ2-1; no reliable D call. Per germline, CDR1 SGHTA and CDR2 FQGTGA. The length of the CDR3 is 15 residues. Deletions cut 0 bases from V and 0 bases from J, with 6 bases between. The chain's CDR3 is CASSLTGRSYNEQFF. The CDR3 DNA sequence: TGTGCCAGCAGCTTAACCGGTCGCTCCTACAATGAGCAGTTCTTC.

V gene TRBV10-3 combines with J gene TRBJ2-1; 8 bases fit TRBD2. Germline trimming cut 5 bases from V and 9 bases from J; bases unmatched to any gene: 12. This CDR3 comprises 15 residues. Germline CDR1 and CDR2: ENHRY and SYGVKD. DNA of the CDR3: TGTGCCATCAGTACCCCGGGACTAGGTTCATCTGAGCAGTTCTTC. This codes for CAISTPGLGSSEQFF.

The V gene is TRBV3-1 (or the pseudogene TRBV3-2), the J gene TRBJ2-3; 9 bases fit TRBD2. Trimming cost V 3 bases and J 5 bases; bases outside gene matches: 6. CDR3 length: 15 residues. Germline V gene sequence: CDR1 LGHDT, CDR2 YNNKEL (reference sequence). The CDR3 protein is CASSQAGGREDTQYF. Written as DNA, the CDR3 is TGTGCCAGCAGCCAGGCGGGGGGGCGTGAAGATACGCAGTATTTT.